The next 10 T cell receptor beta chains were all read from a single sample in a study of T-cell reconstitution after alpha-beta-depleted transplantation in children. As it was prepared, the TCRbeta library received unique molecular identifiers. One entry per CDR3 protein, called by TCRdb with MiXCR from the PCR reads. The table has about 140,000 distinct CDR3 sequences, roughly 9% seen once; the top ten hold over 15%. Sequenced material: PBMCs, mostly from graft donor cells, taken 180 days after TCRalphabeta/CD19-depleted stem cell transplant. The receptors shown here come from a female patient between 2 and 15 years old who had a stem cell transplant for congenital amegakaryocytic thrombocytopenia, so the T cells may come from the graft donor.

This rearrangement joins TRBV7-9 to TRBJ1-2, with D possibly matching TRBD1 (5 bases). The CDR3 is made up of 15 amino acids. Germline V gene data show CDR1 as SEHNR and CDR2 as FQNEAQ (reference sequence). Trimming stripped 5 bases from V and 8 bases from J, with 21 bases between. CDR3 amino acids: CASSPPWGKDDGYTF. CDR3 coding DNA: TGTGCCAGCAGCCCCCCTTGGGGCAAAGATGACGGCTACACCTTC.

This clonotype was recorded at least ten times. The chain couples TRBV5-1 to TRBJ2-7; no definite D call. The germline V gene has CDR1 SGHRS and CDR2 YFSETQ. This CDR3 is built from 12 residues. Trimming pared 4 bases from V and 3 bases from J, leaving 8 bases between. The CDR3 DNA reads TGCGCCAGCAGCCGCGACGGCTACGAGCAGTACTTC. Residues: CASSRDGYEQYF.

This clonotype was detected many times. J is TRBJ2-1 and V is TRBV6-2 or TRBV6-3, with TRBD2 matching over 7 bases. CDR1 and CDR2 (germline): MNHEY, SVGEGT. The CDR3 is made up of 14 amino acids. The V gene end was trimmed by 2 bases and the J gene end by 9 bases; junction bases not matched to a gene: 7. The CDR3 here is CASSYGGRAGEQFF. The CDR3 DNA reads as TGTGCCAGCAGTTACGGCGGGAGAGCGGGTGAGCAGTTCTTC.

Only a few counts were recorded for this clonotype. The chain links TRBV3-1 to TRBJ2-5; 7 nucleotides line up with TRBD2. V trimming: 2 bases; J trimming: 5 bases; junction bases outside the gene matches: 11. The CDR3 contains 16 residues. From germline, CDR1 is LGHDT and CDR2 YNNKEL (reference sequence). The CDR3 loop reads CASSQSAGVRIETQYF. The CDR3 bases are TGTGCCAGCAGCCAATCCGCGGGGGTGAGGATTGAGACCCAGTACTTC.

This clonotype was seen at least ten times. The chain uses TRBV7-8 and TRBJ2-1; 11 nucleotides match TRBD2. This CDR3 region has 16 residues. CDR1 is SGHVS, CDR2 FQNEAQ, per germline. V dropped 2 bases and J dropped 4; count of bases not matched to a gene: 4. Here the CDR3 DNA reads TGTGCCAGCAGCTTACCACGACTAGCGGGGTACAATGAGCAGTTCTTC. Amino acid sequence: CASSLPRLAGYNEQFF.

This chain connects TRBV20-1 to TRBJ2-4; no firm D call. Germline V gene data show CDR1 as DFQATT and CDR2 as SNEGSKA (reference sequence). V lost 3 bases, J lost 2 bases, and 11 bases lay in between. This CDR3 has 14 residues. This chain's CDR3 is CSARAPGSKNIQYF. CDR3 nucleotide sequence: TGCAGTGCTAGGGCCCCGGGCTCCAAAAACATTCAGTACTTC.

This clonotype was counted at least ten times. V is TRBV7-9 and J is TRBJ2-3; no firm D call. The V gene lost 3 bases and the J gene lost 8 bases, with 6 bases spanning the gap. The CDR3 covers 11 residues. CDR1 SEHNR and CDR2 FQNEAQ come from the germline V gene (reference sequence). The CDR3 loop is CASSFQLTQYF. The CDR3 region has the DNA TGTGCCAGCAGCTTTCAGCTTACGCAGTATTTT.

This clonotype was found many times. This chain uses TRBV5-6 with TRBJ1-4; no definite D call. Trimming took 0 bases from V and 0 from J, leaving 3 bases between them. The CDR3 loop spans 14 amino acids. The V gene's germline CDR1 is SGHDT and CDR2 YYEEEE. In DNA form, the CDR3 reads TGTGCCAGCAGCTTGGGAGCAACTAATGAAAAACTGTTTTTT. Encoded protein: CASSLGATNEKLFF.

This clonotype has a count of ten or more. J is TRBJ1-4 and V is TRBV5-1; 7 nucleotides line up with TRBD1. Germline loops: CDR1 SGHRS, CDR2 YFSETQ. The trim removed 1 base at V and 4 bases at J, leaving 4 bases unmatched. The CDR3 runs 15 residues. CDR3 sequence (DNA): TGCGCCAGCAGCTTGTGGGGACAGCTTAATGAAAAACTGTTTTTT. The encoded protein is CASSLWGQLNEKLFF.

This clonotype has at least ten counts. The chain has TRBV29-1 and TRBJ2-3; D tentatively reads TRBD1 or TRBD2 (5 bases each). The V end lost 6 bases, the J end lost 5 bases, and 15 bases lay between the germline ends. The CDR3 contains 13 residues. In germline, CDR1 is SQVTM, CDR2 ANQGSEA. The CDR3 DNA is TGCAGCGTCCCGACCCGGGACGGAGATACGCAGTATTTT. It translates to CSVPTRDGDTQYF.